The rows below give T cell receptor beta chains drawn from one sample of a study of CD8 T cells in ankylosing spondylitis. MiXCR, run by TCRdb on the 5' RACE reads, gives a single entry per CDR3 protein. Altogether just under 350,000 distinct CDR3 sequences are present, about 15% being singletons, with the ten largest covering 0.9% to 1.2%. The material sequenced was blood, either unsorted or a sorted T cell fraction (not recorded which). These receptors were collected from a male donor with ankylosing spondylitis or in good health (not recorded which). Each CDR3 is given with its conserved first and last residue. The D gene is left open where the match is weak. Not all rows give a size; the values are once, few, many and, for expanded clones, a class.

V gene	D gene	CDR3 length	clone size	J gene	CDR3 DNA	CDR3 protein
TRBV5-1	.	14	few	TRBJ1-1	TGCGCCAGCAGCGCGGGGGGTATTTGGACTGAAGCTTTCTTT	CASSAGGIWTEAFF
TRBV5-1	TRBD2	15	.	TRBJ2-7	TGCGCCAGCAGCTTGGAACTAGCGGGAGCTCACGAGCAGTACTTC	CASSLELAGAHEQYF
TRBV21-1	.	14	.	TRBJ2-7	TGTGCCAGGACTAGGGCGGGGATCTCCTACGAGCAGTACTTC	CARTRAGISYEQYF
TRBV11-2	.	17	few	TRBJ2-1	TGTGCCAGCAGCTTAGTGGCCGGGACCGGCCCCTACAATGAGCAGTTCTTC	CASSLVAGTGPYNEQFF
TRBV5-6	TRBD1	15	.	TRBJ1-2	TGTGCCAGCAGCTTTACCGGCCGCAGGGGGCATGGCTACACCTTC	CASSFTGRRGHGYTF
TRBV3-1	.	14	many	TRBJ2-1	TGTGCCAGCACGCTCTCGGGCCACGCTAATGAGCAGTTCTTC	CASTLSGHANEQFF
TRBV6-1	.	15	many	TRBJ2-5	TGTGCCAGCAGTGAATACGGAAGGTACGAAGAGACCCAGTACTTC	CASSEYGRYEETQYF
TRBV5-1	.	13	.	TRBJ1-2	TGCGCCAGCAGGCCCGGCGGGGGCCGAGGCTACACCTTC	CASRPGGGRGYTF
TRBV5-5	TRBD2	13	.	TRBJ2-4	TGTGCCAGCAGCTTTGGCGGGAGAGACATTCAGTACTTC	CASSFGGRDIQYF
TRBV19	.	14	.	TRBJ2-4	TGTGCCAGTAGCCTTGGAGGTGTGGGAAACATTCAGTACTTC	CASSLGGVGNIQYF